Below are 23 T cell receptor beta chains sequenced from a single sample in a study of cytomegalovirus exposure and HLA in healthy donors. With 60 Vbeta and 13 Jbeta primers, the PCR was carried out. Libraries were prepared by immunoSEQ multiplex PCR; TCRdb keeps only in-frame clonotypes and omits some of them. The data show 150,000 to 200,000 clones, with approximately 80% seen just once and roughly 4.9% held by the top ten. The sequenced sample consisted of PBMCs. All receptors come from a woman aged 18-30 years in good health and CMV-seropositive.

The CDR3 sequence: CASSSRTSGSTDTQYF. DNA of the CDR3: TGTGCCAGCAGCTCTAGGACTAGCGGGAGCACAGATACGCAGTATTTT. The V call is TRBV7-8, the J call TRBJ2-3, with 11 bases matching TRBD2. The CDR3 covers 16 residues. With 4 bases clipped from V and 0 bases from J, the junction kept 3 bases outside the gene matches. Looked up from germline, CDR1 is SGHVS and CDR2 is FQNEAQ.

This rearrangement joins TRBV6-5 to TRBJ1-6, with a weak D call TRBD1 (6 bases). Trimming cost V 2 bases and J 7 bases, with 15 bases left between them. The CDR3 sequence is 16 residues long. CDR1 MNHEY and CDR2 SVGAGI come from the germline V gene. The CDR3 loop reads CASSYTAGAPNSPLHF. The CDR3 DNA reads TGTGCCAGCAGTTACACGGCAGGGGCCCCCAATTCACCCCTCCACTTT.

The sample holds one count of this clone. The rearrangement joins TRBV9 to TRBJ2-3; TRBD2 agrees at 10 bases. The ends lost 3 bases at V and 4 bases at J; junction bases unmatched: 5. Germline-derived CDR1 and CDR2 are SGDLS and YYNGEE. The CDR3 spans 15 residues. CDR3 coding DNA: TGTGCCAGCAGCGCGAGCGGGGGGGGCCCAGATACGCAGTATTTT. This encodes CASSASGGGPDTQYF.

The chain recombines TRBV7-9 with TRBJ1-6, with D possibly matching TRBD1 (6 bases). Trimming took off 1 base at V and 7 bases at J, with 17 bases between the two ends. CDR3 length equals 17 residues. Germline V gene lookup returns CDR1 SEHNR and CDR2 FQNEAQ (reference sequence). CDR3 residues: CASSLGRGATENSPLHF. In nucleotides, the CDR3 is TGTGCCAGCAGCTTAGGTCGGGGGGCTACGGAGAATTCACCCCTCCACTTT.

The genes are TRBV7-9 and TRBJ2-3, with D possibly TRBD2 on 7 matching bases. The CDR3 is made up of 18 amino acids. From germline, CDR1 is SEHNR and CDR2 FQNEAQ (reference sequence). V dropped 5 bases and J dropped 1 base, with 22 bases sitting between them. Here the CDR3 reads CASSRESAGASGTDTQYF. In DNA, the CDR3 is TGTGCCAGCAGCCGCGAGTCGGCGGGGGCCTCGGGCACAGATACGCAGTATTTT.

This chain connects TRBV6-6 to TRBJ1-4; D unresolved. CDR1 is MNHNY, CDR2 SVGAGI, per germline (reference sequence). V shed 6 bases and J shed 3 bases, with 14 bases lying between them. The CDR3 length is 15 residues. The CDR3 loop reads CASRWFGEANEKLFF. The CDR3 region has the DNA TGTGCCAGCAGGTGGTTCGGAGAAGCTAATGAAAAACTGTTTTTT.

Here the CDR3 DNA reads TGTGCCAGCAGCTGGACAGGTAGAGGGTCCAATGAGCAGTTCTTC. This translates into CASSWTGRGSNEQFF. V gene TRBV6-5 combines with J gene TRBJ2-1; 7 nucleotides align to TRBD1. Germline V gives CDR1 MNHEY, CDR2 SVGAGI. The junction had 11 bases not matched to a gene; V was cut back by 6 bases and J by 6 bases. The CDR3 is made up of 15 amino acids.

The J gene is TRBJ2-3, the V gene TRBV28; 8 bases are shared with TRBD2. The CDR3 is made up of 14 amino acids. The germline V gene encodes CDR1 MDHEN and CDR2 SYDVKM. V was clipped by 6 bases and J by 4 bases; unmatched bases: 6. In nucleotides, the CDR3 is TGTGCCAGCAGGGCGAGAGCGGGGGCAGATACGCAGTATTTT. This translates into CASRARAGADTQYF.

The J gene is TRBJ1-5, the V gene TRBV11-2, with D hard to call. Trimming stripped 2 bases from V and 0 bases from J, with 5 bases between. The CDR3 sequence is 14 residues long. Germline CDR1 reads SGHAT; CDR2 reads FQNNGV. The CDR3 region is CASSLRHSNQPQHF. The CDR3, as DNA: TGTGCCAGCAGCTTACGACATAGCAATCAGCCCCAGCATTTT.

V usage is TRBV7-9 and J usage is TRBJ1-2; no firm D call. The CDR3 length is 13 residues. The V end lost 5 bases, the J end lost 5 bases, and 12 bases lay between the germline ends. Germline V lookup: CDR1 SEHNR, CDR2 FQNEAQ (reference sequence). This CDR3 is CASSETREYGYTF. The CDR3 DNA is TGTGCCAGCAGCGAGACTAGAGAGTATGGCTACACCTTC.

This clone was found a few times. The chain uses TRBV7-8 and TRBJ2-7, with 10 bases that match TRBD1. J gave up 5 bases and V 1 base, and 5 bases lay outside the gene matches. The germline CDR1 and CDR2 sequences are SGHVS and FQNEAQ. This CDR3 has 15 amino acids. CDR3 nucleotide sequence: TGTGCCAGCAGCTTAGGGGGACAGGGGACCCACGAGCAGTACTTC. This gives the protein CASSLGGQGTHEQYF.

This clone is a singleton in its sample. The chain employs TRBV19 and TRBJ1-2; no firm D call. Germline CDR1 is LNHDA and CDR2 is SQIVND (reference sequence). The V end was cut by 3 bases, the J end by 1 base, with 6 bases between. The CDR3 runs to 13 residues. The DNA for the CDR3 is TGTGCCAGTAGTATGCCGGGTAACTATGGCTACACCTTC. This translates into CASSMPGNYGYTF.

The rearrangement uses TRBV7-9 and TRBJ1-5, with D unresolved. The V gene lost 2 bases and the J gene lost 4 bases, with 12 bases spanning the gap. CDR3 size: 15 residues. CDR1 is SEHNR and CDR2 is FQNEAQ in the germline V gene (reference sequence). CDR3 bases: TGTGCCAGCAGCTTATATCCTGACTATAATCAGCCCCAGCATTTT. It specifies CASSLYPDYNQPQHF. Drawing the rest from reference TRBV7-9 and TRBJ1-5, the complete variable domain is DTGVSQNPRHKITKRGQNVTFRCDPISEHNRLYWYRQTLGQGPEFLTYFQNEAQLEKSRLLSDRFSAERPKGSFSTLEIQRTEQGDSAMYLCASSLYPDYNQPQHFGDGTRLSIL.

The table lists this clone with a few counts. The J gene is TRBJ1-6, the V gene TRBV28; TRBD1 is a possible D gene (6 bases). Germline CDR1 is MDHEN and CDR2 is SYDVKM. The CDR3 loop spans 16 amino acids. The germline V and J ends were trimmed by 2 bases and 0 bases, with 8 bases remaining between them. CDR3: CASSLAGVSYNSPLHF. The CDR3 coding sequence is TGTGCCAGCAGTTTAGCAGGGGTCTCCTATAATTCACCCCTCCACTTT. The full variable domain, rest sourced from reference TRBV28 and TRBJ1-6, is DVKVTQSSRYLVKRTGEKVFLECVQDMDHENMFWYRQDPGLGLRLIYFSYDVKMKEKGDIPEGYSVSREKKERFSLILESASTNQTSMYLCASSLAGVSYNSPLHFGNGTRLTVT.

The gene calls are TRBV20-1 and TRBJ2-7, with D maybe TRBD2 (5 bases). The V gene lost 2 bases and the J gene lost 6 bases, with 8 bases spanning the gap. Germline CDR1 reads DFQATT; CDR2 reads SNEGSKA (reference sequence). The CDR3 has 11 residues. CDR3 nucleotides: TGCAGTGCTAGATCTAGCTTCGAGCAGTACTTC. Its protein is CSARSSFEQYF.

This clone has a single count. The CDR3 sequence is CASNLGGLSGANVLTF. Written as DNA, the CDR3 is TGTGCCAGCAATCTAGGGGGCCTCTCTGGGGCCAACGTCCTGACTTTC. The chain carries TRBV5-6 and TRBJ2-6; 7 bases are shared with TRBD1. The germline gives CDR1 SGHDT, CDR2 YYEEEE. The trim removed 6 bases at V and 0 bases at J, leaving 6 bases unmatched. This CDR3 comprises 16 residues.

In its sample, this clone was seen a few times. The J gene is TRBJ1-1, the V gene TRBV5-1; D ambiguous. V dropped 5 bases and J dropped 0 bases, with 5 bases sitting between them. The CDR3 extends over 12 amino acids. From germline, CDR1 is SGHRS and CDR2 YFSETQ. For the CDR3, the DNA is TGCGCCAGCAGGAGGGTGAACACTGAAGCTTTCTTT. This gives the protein CASRRVNTEAFF.

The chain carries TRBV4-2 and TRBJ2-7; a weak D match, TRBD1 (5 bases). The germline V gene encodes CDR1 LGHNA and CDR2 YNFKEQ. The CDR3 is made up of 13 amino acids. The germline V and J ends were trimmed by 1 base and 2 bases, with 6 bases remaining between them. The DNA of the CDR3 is TGTGCCAGCAGCCAAGGGACAACCTACGAGCAGTACTTC. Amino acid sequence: CASSQGTTYEQYF.

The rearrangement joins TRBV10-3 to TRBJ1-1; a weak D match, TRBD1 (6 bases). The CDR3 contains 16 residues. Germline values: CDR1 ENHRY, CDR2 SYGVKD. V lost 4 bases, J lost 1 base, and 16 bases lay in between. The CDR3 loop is CAISGRGGSPNTEAFF. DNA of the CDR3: TGTGCCATCAGTGGGCGGGGGGGCAGTCCGAACACTGAAGCTTTCTTT.

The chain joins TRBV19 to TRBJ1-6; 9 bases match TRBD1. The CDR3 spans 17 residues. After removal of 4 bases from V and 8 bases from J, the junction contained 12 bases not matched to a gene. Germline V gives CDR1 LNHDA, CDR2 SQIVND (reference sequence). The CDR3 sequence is CASSSEPGQGLDSPLHF. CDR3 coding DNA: TGTGCCAGTAGTAGCGAGCCGGGACAGGGTTTGGATTCACCCCTCCACTTT.

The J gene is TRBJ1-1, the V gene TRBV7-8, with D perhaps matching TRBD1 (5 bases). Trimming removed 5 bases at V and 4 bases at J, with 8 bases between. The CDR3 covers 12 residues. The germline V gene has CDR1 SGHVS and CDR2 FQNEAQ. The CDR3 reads CASSLRGTEAFF. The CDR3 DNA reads TGTGCCAGCAGCCTTAGGGGCACTGAAGCTTTCTTT.

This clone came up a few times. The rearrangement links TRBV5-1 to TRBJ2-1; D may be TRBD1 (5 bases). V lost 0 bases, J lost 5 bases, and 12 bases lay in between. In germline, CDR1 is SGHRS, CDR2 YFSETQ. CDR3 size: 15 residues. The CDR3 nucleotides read TGCGCCAGCAGCTTGGGAGTTGCAGGGAACAATGAGCAGTTCTTC. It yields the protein CASSLGVAGNNEQFF.

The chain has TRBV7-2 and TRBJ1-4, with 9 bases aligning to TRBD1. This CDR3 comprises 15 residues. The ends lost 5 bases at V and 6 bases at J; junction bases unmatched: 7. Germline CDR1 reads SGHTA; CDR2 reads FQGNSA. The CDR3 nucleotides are TGTGCCAGCAGCCCCTCGGACAGGGGACATGAAAAACTGTTTTTT. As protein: CASSPSDRGHEKLFF. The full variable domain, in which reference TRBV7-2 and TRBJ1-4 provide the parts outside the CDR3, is GAGVSQSPSNKVTEKGKDVELRCDPISGHTALYWYRQSLGQGLEFLIYFQGNSAPDKSGLPSDRFSAERTGGSVSTLTIQRTQQEDSAVYLCASSPSDRGHEKLFFGSGTQLSVL.